The present TCR beta chain was sequenced within a study of identical twins (dated by TCRdb to the mid-2010s). About the full investigation: TCR alpha and beta repertoires from monozygotic twins, unrelated adults of various ages and cord blood were deep-sequenced to test whether fetal clonotypes persist. To rule out contamination, the twin experiments were replicated at different times with different library preparation protocols. On the study overall, not on this receptor specifically: Zero-insertion analyses could be partly confounded by invariant T cells such as MAIT and iNKT, although diverse VJ usage argued against such confounding for most clonotypes. Because the same donors could not be followed over many years, the conclusions relied on cross-sectional statistical analysis. The excess sharing between twins in beta out-of-frame sequences was weaker because fewer shared sequences reduced the signal-to-noise ratio. Fewer insertions were carried by abundant cord blood beta clonotypes; a weaker similar trend was observed in young adult naive repertoires, while no such trend was observed in memory repertoires. In monozygotic twins, recombination models systematically underestimated out-of-frame TCR alpha sharing, but the models matched the sharing seen between unrelated individuals. Out-of-frame TCR alpha sequences shared between twins showed an excess of low generation-probability sequences compared with coincidental sharing between unrelated individuals.

Library generation was performed with 5' RACE. This sample was sequenced with an Illumina HiSeq 2000. A universal primer binding site was added through template switching, and the final cDNA carried a unique molecular identifier so that TCR cDNA molecules could be counted accurately. First-strand cDNA for TCR alpha and beta chains was synthesized from specific primers in the conserved constant-segment region. Each cDNA library was double barcoded, with a SMART-Mk sample barcode plus Illumina barcodes, to control for contamination. TruSeq adapter sequences and Illumina sample barcodes were added in two successive PCR steps. Sequencing of the TCR alpha and beta cDNA libraries was done on the Illumina HiSeq platform using custom primers. Per the source publication's procedure: MiGEC processed the raw reads to extract unique molecular identifiers, while MiXCR was used to determine the CDR3 positions. For each individual, recombination models were inferred using an EM algorithm with the repgenHMM and IGoR tools. The analysis of shared clonotypes was done with the tcR package in R, with sharing normalized by the product of cloneset sizes. To study raw recombination without the effects of thymic and clonal selection, out-of-frame nonproductive sequences were analyzed. TCRdb trimmed the raw reads at Q25, called clones with MiXCR and kept productive beta chains. When rows share a CDR3 protein, they turn into one entry using the most common DNA and genes. The V and J calls shown here were made by TCRdb, not taken from the authors' results. The sample data list 450,000 to 650,000 distinct CDR3 sequences, and roughly 9.5% of these were observed just once. Approximately 3% of the sample is in the top ten clones.

Notes on this clonotype: Its binding antigen is unknown. Per-nucleotide qualities are absent, and no much larger clonotype sits a single base away.

Only healthy Caucasian donors were included. The twin cohort consisted of three pairs of female monozygotic twins, all aged 18 to 29 years. Peripheral blood mononuclear cells were the source from which RNA for the TCR libraries was isolated. From the germline V gene, CDR1 is MNHEY and CDR2 is SVGEGT. Including cysteine and phenylalanine, the CDR3 has 14 amino acids. The DNA shown is the 42-base CDR3, in frame from base 1. V is pruned by 6 bases and J by 6 bases, leaving 9 bases of the junction without a gene match. This sample also belongs to another study, concerning yellow fever vaccine responses in identical twins. As the second publication notes: The authors reported that the T cell response to vaccination in identical twins appeared partly convergent and partly personalized. The study precisely tracked vaccine-responding T cell clones in identical twins.

The clonotype comes from a woman in her late teens or twenties in good health. Material for sequencing was PBMCs. This chain is built from TRBV6-2 or TRBV6-3 and TRBJ2-3; the central 7 bases match TRBD2. The CDR3 reads as follows: CASRKSGTLDTQYF. The sequenced DNA: TGTGCCAGCAGAAAAAGCGGGACCTTGGATACGCAGTATTTT.